This T cell receptor (beta chain) was sequenced for a study of identical twins. A word on this clonotype: Its antigen is not known.

Trimming shortened V by 5 bases and J by 6 bases, and 12 bases separated the two germline ends. There are 13 residues in the CDR3. CDR1 SGHAT and CDR2 FQNNGV come from the germline V gene. In TCRdb, the 5' RACE reads were re-called with MiXCR into one record per CDR3 protein. The sample includes roughly 250,000 distinct CDR3 sequences, 6% to 8.5% of them seen just once. Findings of the study overall: Out-of-frame sharing of TCR alpha in monozygotic twins was underestimated by models.

This sample was also put to use in a study of yellow fever vaccine responses in identical twins.

The origin of this receptor is a woman aged 18-29 years in good health. The V gene is TRBV11-2, the J gene TRBJ2-3; no reliable D call. The sample consisted of CD8+ T cells sorted from blood. The CDR3 DNA reads as TGTGCCAGCAGCGAAGACCCTTCGGATACGCAGTATTTT. Its protein is CASSEDPSDTQYF.